This entry describes one T cell receptor (beta chain). This sample was included in a study of blood T cells in healthy people across ages. A second roughly 6 to 12 cycle PCR used barcoded and J-beta primers. Each CDR3 protein gets one entry after TCRdb re-called the 5' RACE reads with MiXCR. In the table there are some 900,000 distinct CDR3 sequences, under 35% of which are singletons. The CDR3 extends over 17 amino acids. V lost 4 bases to trimming and J lost 3 bases; unmatched junction nucleotides: 7. The chain couples TRBV12-3 or TRBV12-4 to TRBJ2-2; 11 bases agree with TRBD2. The origin of this receptor is a woman of 80 years or more in good health. Sequenced sample: blood. The CDR3 region has the DNA TGTGCCAGCAGTTCCGCGGGACTAGCGGCTGACACCGGGGAGCTGTTTTTT. It specifies CASSSAGLAADTGELFF.